This is a list of T cell receptor beta chains from one sample in a study of shared clonotypes between healthy human individuals. Method: immunoSEQ multiplex PCR; TCRdb's copy keeps in-frame clones and lacks some. The sample yields approximately 1.5 million clones, roughly 98% seen once. The sequencing sample was made of naive CD4+ T cells sorted from blood. These receptors were taken from a man younger than 40 in good health. Each CDR3 is given with its conserved first and last residue. A D gene is named only where the DNA matches it firmly.

V	D	J	DNA	CDR3
TRBV5-1	-	TRBJ2-7	TGCGCCAGCAGCTTGACAGGGAGAACCTACGAGCAGTACTTC	CASSLTGRTYEQYF
TRBV28	-	TRBJ2-3	TGTGCCAGCAGACCCCGGGGAGGCACAGATACGCAGTATTTT	CASRPRGGTDTQYF
TRBV19	-	TRBJ2-3	TGTGCCAGTAGTATGCGCCCTGGTGGGGGCTCTGATACGCAGTATTTT	CASSMRPGGGSDTQYF
TRBV5-5	TRBD2	TRBJ2-7	TGTGCCAGCAGCCTCCAACTAGCGCTCTCCTACGAGCAGTACTTC	CASSLQLALSYEQYF
TRBV9	-	TRBJ1-1	TGTGCCAGCAGCGTAGGGGTGGGGGAACTGAACACTGAAGCTTTCTTT	CASSVGVGELNTEAFF
TRBV5-1	-	TRBJ1-4	TGCGCCAGCAGGGGAATTGAGACAGAGAATGAAAAACTGTTTTTT	CASRGIETENEKLFF
TRBV18	TRBD2	TRBJ2-1	TGTGCCAGCTCCGAGAGCGGGATGGACTACAATGAGCAGTTCTTC	CASSESGMDYNEQFF
TRBV12-5	TRBD1	TRBJ1-1	TGTGCTAGTGGAGGACAGGGGGCGCGAGGCACTGAAGCTTTCTTT	CASGGQGARGTEAFF
TRBV9	TRBD1	TRBJ1-4	TGTGCCAGCAGCGTCGACAGGGATGGCGACGACTATGAAAAACTGTTTTTT	CASSVDRDGDDYEKLFF
TRBV11-2	-	TRBJ2-1	TGTGCCAGCAGATCAATACGGGGTCCGACCCATAATGAGCAGTTCTTC	CASRSIRGPTHNEQFF